This TCR beta chain was recovered during a study of Ad26.COV2.S vaccination and SARS-CoV-2 variants. The assay was immunoSEQ multiplex PCR, and TCRdb's table has in-frame clones only and misses some. In the table there are 300,000 to 350,000 clones, about 86% of which are singletons. Regarding treatment: 15 to 20 received Ad26.COV2.S at low or high dose, single or two shots; 5 received placebo; per-sample allocation not given. Vaccine and placebo recipients were sampled on day 63 after the first injection. Germline-derived CDR1 and CDR2 are MNHEY and SVGEGT. V dropped 0 bases and J dropped 3 bases, with 11 bases sitting between them. CDR3 size: 15 residues.

This chain uses TRBV6-2 or TRBV6-3 with TRBJ1-2; possible D gene TRBD1, 5 bases. This TCR came from a person aged 18-65 years who received the Ad26.COV2.S COVID-19 vaccine or a placebo. The specimen comprised peripheral blood, sampled in a trial of Ad26.COV2.S vaccine versus placebo. CDR3 region: CASSYSGGSDYGYTF. For the CDR3, the DNA is TGTGCCAGCAGTTACTCGGGGGGAAGCGACTATGGCTACACCTTC.